The 2 T cell receptor beta chains below were found in one sample sequenced in a study of cytomegalovirus exposure and HLA in healthy donors. PCR primers comprised 60 Vbeta and 13 Jbeta primers. The repertoire was sequenced with immunoSEQ multiplex PCR; TCRdb's copy has only in-frame clones and lacks some. Among 120,000 or so clones listed, approximately 82% were seen once. The sequenced sample consisted of PBMCs. The receptors were gathered from a man in his thirties or forties in good health and CMV-seropositive.

A few counts support this clone. The chain has TRBV6-5 and TRBJ1-2; D remains unclear. With 6 bases removed from V and 4 bases from J, the gap between germline ends came to 12 bases. The CDR3 runs to 13 residues. Germline assignment: CDR1 MNHEY and CDR2 SVGAGI. The CDR3 nucleotides are TGTGCCAGCAGGGCCGAGGGCGGCTATGGCTACACCTTC. This codes for CASRAEGGYGYTF.

The chain is built from TRBV6-5 and TRBJ2-5; D possibly corresponds to TRBD2 (6 bases). V was clipped by 2 bases and J by 5 bases, with 18 bases between them. This CDR3 has 16 amino acids. CDR1 is MNHEY, CDR2 SVGAGI, per germline. The chain's CDR3 is CASSYGSEGTGETQYF. CDR3 coding DNA: TGTGCCAGCAGTTACGGCTCGGAGGGGACCGGGGAGACCCAGTACTTC.